This record looks at one TCR beta chain sequence and its context. Its antigen is not known. Naivety among CD8 cells was defined by CD45RO negativity and positive CCR7 selection, thereby excluding terminally differentiated effector memory CD45RA+ cells. This sample is drawn from a study of shared clonotypes between healthy human individuals. Repertoires were generated with immunoSEQ multiplex PCR, while TCRdb's copy carries only in-frame clones and drops some. The sample includes about 590,000 clones, nearly 97% seen only once; the top ten take around 0.11%. The study, taken as a whole, reports: Naive CD4 clonotypes were shared across a few donors at roughly 5.5%. Researchers found naive subsets generally carried larger estimated richness than memory subsets.

This CDR3 spans 14 amino acids. V gave up 10 bases and J gave up 3 bases; unmatched junction bases: 8. The germline CDR1 and CDR2 sequences are PRHDT and FYEKMQ (reference sequence). Sequences were obtained from naive CD8+ T cells sorted from blood. The gene calls are TRBV13 and TRBJ2-1, with 8 bases matching TRBD2. The receptor's source is a woman younger than 45 in good health. CDR3 region: CATKRETNYNEQFF. DNA for the CDR3: TGTGCCACGAAGCGGGAGACAAACTACAATGAGCAGTTCTTC.